This passage covers 23 T cell receptor beta chains from one sample sequenced in a study of glioma-infiltrating T cells. Amplification of TCR alpha and beta CDR3 regions from RNA used iRepertoire nested multiplex PCR. TCRdb passed the multiplex PCR reads through MiXCR, listing each CDR3 protein once. The table lists 3,000 to 4,000 distinct CDR3 sequences, approximately 40% of them singletons, with less than 60% in the top ten. Sequencing was carried out using glioma tissue, nonneoplastic brain tissue, or PBMCs (not recorded which). The receptor source for this set is a human donor with low-grade glioma or glioblastoma, undergoing nonglioma brain surgery, or in good health (not recorded which).

The J gene is TRBJ2-2, the V gene TRBV5-1; TRBD2 matches at 9 bases. Germline values: CDR1 SGHRS, CDR2 YFSETQ. Trimming cost V 3 bases and J 9 bases; bases outside gene matches: 15. The CDR3 totals 17 residues. CDR3 protein: CASSWAGGSGRSWELFF. The CDR3 nucleotides read TGCGCCAGCAGCTGGGCCGGAGGTAGCGGGAGATCCTGGGAGCTGTTTTTT.

The V call is TRBV4-2, the J call TRBJ2-2, with D possibly being TRBD2 (6 bases). Germline CDR1 is LGHNA and CDR2 is YNFKEQ. Trimming shortened V by 3 bases and J by 5 bases, and 10 bases separated the two germline ends. There are 14 residues in the CDR3. The CDR3 DNA is TGTGCCAGCAGCCAGGTCGGACTAACCGGGGAGCTGTTTTTT. This sequence encodes CASSQVGLTGELFF.

This clonotype is medium-sized by share. The rearrangement joins TRBV28 to TRBJ2-7, with 10 bases lining up with TRBD2. This CDR3 contains 14 residues. V lost 5 bases and J lost 7; bases outside the gene matches: 8. Per the germline V gene, CDR1 is MDHEN and CDR2 is SYDVKM. The CDR3 reads CASSLPSGSGEQYF. Here the CDR3 DNA reads TGTGCCAGCAGTCTCCCTAGCGGGAGTGGGGAGCAGTACTTC.

This clonotype was observed at least ten times. The CDR3 bases are TGTGCCAGCAGCTTCGGTCGGGCGGACTATGGCTACACCTTC. It encodes CASSFGRADYGYTF. The chain employs TRBV7-9 and TRBJ1-2; D unclear. The CDR3 covers 14 residues. V was cut by 3 bases and J by 3 bases, with 11 bases left in between. Germline CDR1 SEHNR, CDR2 FQNEAQ (reference sequence). Filled out from reference TRBV7-9 and TRBJ1-2, the complete variable domain reads DTGVSQNPRHKITKRGQNVTFRCDPISEHNRLYWYRQTLGQGPEFLTYFQNEAQLEKSRLLSDRFSAERPKGSFSTLEIQRTEQGDSAMYLCASSFGRADYGYTFGSGTRLTVV.

This clonotype was counted ten times or more. The V call is TRBV7-3, the J call TRBJ1-2; D gene ambiguous. The CDR3 consists of 13 residues. Germline-derived CDR1 and CDR2 are SGHTA and FQGTGA. The V gene lost 5 bases and the J gene lost 6 bases, with 13 bases spanning the gap. CDR3 residues: CASSTPGGNGYTF. For the CDR3, the DNA is TGTGCCAGCAGCACTCCAGGAGGGAATGGCTACACCTTC. The full variable domain, rest sourced from reference TRBV7-3 and TRBJ1-2, is GAGVSQTPSNKVTEKGKYVELRCDPISGHTALYWYRQSLGQGPEFLIYFQGTGAADDSGLPNDRFFAVRPEGSVSTLKIQRTERGDSAVYLCASSTPGGNGYTFGSGTRLTVV.

This clonotype has a count of ten or more. CDR3 in DNA: TGTGCCAGCAGTTTACGGGGGACAGTGTATAGCAATCAGCCCCAGCATTTT. This translates into CASSLRGTVYSNQPQHF. The chain couples TRBV12-3 or TRBV12-4 to TRBJ1-5, with 7 bases that match TRBD1. V lost 2 bases to trimming and J lost 0 bases; unmatched junction nucleotides: 7. CDR3 size: 17 residues.

Relative to its sample, this clonotype is medium-sized. V is TRBV6-6 and J is TRBJ1-2; D unresolved. Deletions cut 0 bases from V and 8 bases from J, with 16 bases between. This CDR3 has 15 amino acids. CDR1 and CDR2 (germline): MNHNY, SVGAGI (reference sequence). The CDR3 coding sequence is TGTGCCAGCAGTTACTCGACCCCCGGGAATGAGGGCTACACCTTC. It translates to CASSYSTPGNEGYTF.

With regard to this clonotype: A much larger clone sits a single nucleotide away, making a read error possible. The V call is TRBV2, the J call TRBJ2-1, with 10 bases identical to TRBD2. The CDR3 spans 16 residues. Germline V CDR1 and CDR2: SNHLY, FYNNEI. The V gene end was trimmed by 1 base and the J gene end by 5 bases; junction bases not matched to a gene: 5. DNA for the CDR3: TGTGCCAGCAGTGAAGGTTTACTAGCGGGGAACAATGAGCAGTTCTTC. This codes for CASSEGLLAGNNEQFF. Drawing the rest from reference TRBV2 and TRBJ2-1, the complete variable domain is EPEVTQTPSHQVTQMGQEVILRCVPISNHLYFYWYRQILGQKVEFLVSFYNNEISEKSEIFDDQFSVERPDGSNFTLKIRSTKLEDSAMYFCASSEGLLAGNNEQFFGPGTRLTVL.

A remark on this clonotype: The junction does not match germline at one end; this may be a read error. The chain combines TRBV6-2 or TRBV6-3 with TRBJ1-2, with a possible D match to TRBD1 (5 bases). The CDR3 contains 12 residues. CDR1 is MNHEY and CDR2 is SVGEGT in the germline V gene. CDR3 amino acids: CTSSFQGHGYTF. The CDR3 coding sequence is TGTACCAGCAGTTTCCAGGGTCACGGCTACACTTTC.

With respect to this clonotype: This could be a read error, since a much larger clone is one nucleotide away. The gene calls are TRBV7-6 and TRBJ2-7, with 13 bases identical to TRBD2. Germline V lookup: CDR1 SGHVS, CDR2 FNYEAQ. The CDR3 has 16 amino acids. J gave up 2 bases and V 5 bases, and 6 bases lay outside the gene matches. CDR3 nucleotide sequence: TGTGCCAGCAGCCTAGGACTAGCGGGGGCTACCTACGAGCAGTACTTC. Amino acids: CASSLGLAGATYEQYF.

This clonotype ranks as large. This chain connects TRBV7-9 to TRBJ2-2; the D is unclear. The germline gives CDR1 SEHNR, CDR2 FQNEAQ (reference sequence). The V gene lost 3 bases and the J gene lost 4 bases, with 9 bases spanning the gap. This CDR3 region has 14 residues. Here the CDR3 reads CASSFVQVTGELFF. CDR3 in DNA: TGTGCCAGCAGCTTCGTGCAGGTCACCGGGGAGCTGTTTTTT. The full variable domain, completed using reference TRBV7-9 and TRBJ2-2, is DTGVSQNPRHKITKRGQNVTFRCDPISEHNRLYWYRQTLGQGPEFLTYFQNEAQLEKSRLLSDRFSAERPKGSFSTLEIQRTEQGDSAMYLCASSFVQVTGELFFGEGSRLTVL.

The rearrangement joins TRBV30 to TRBJ1-2, with 12 bases fitting TRBD1. The ends lost 2 bases at V and 1 base at J; junction bases unmatched: 14. This CDR3 has 19 amino acids. Germline V gives CDR1 GTSNPN, CDR2 SVGIG (reference sequence). The CDR3 DNA is TGTGCCTGGAGTCGGTCGCAGGGACAGGGGGCGATTAATAACTATGGCTACACCTTC. Translation: CAWSRSQGQGAINNYGYTF.

The J gene is TRBJ2-7, the V gene TRBV7-9; 9 bases align to TRBD2. Germline V gene sequence: CDR1 SEHNR, CDR2 FQNEAQ (reference sequence). CDR3 length equals 15 residues. The ends lost 5 bases at V and 8 bases at J; junction bases unmatched: 13. The CDR3 nucleotides read TGTGCCAGCAGCCCATTGGGACTAGCTGGAGTAAAGCAGTACTTC. It is translated as CASSPLGLAGVKQYF. Combining the CDR3 with reference TRBV7-9 and TRBJ2-7 gives the whole variable domain DTGVSQNPRHKITKRGQNVTFRCDPISEHNRLYWYRQTLGQGPEFLTYFQNEAQLEKSRLLSDRFSAERPKGSFSTLEIQRTEQGDSAMYLCASSPLGLAGVKQYFGPGTRLTVT.

A word on this clonotype: A read error may explain this, as a much larger clone is one base away. The chain couples TRBV5-5 to TRBJ2-7, with D perhaps given as TRBD1 or TRBD2 (5 bases each). Germline CDR1 is SGHKS and CDR2 is YYEKEE (reference sequence). This CDR3 has 14 amino acids. The CDR3 DNA is TGTGCCAGCAGCCTTAACTCAGGGACCTACGAGCGGTACTTC. Protein product: CASSLNSGTYERYF.

This clonotype was counted between two and nine times. The chain combines TRBV12-3 or TRBV12-4 with TRBJ2-3; 10 bases map to TRBD2. The J segment lost 4 bases and the V segment lost 8 bases, leaving 12 bases of the junction unmatched. CDR3 length: 16 amino acids. The CDR3 loop reads CASAPGSGGVADTQYF. CDR3 bases: TGTGCCAGCGCCCCGGGAAGCGGGGGGGTCGCAGATACGCAGTATTTT.

This clonotype was found a few times. A clone one base away is much larger, so this may be a read error. The CDR3 does not close with the conserved phenylalanine or tryptophan, likely indicating a read error. This rearrangement joins TRBV20-1 to TRBJ1-2; 7 nucleotides align to TRBD1. Germline V gives CDR1 DFQATT, CDR2 SNEGSKA (reference sequence). CDR3 length: 14 residues. Trimming at V came to 2 bases and at J to 5 bases, leaving 8 bases not matched to a gene. CDR3 region: CSARPPGGEYGYTS. The CDR3 DNA is TGCAGTGCTAGACCTCCAGGGGGGGAATATGGCTACACCTCC.

The CDR3 spells CATLASLNQPQHF. The CDR3, as DNA: TGTGCCACCTTAGCGAGTTTAAATCAGCCCCAGCATTTT. V gene TRBV7-2 combines with J gene TRBJ1-5; D ambiguous. Germline loops: CDR1 SGHTA, CDR2 FQGNSA. V shed 10 bases and J shed 4 bases, with 14 bases lying between them. CDR3 length equals 13 residues.

At least ten counts were recorded for this clonotype. This chain joins TRBV29-1 and TRBJ1-2; D unclear. Trimming stripped 4 bases from V and 2 bases from J, with 8 bases between. Germline V lookup: CDR1 SQVTM, CDR2 ANQGSEA. CDR3 size: 12 residues. This chain's CDR3 is CSVVVNNYGYTF. As DNA, the CDR3 is TGCAGCGTTGTGGTAAACAACTATGGCTACACCTTC.

V usage is TRBV12-3 or TRBV12-4 and J usage is TRBJ1-2; 7 bases align to TRBD1. The CDR3 has 13 residues. V was clipped by 4 bases and J by 9 bases; unmatched bases: 8. The CDR3 DNA reads as TGTGCCAGCAGTTCCTACGGCAGGGGGAGCTACACCTTC. Amino acid sequence: CASSSYGRGSYTF.

A note on this clonotype: It is likely a read error, because the conserved phenylalanine at the end of the CDR3 is missing. The DNA is omitted, as the CDR3 cannot be located on it reliably, and the CDR3 follows TCRdb's listing. V usage is TRBV28 and J usage is TRBJ2-3; the table names TRBD1, a call not compared with the DNA. With termini counted, the CDR3 has 14 amino acids. Germline V lookup: CDR1 MDHEN, CDR2 SYDVKM. The CDR3 here is CASSTPRGTDTKYL.

This clonotype was detected only a few times. The CDR3 DNA reads as TGTGCCAGCAGCACCGGTGGGGGGCGGAACACTGAAGCTTTCTTT. It yields the protein CASSTGGGRNTEAFF. The chain is built from TRBV5-6 and TRBJ1-1; tentative D call: TRBD1 (6 bases). The ends were cut back, 4 bases at V and 1 base at J, with 14 bases in the middle. Germline CDR1 SGHDT, CDR2 YYEEEE. The CDR3 runs to 15 residues.

This clonotype was recorded many times. CDR3 sequence: CASSTIPGQGRGNTIYF. The CDR3 DNA reads as TGTGCCAGCAGCACCATACCGGGACAGGGGAGGGGAAACACCATATATTTT. The chain joins TRBV7-2 to TRBJ1-3; 10 bases agree with TRBD1. CDR3 length: 17 residues. Germline assignment: CDR1 SGHTA and CDR2 FQGNSA. V was clipped by 5 bases and J by 4 bases; unmatched bases: 11.

In this sample, this clonotype turned up many times. The chain employs TRBV7-9 and TRBJ1-2, with D possibly matching TRBD1 (5 bases). The CDR3 is 15 amino acids. Germline V lookup: CDR1 SEHNR, CDR2 FQNEAQ (reference sequence). Trimming left V 5 bases short and J 7 bases short, with 20 bases between. DNA for the CDR3: TGTGCCAGCAGCCCAAACCTGGGGAAGGGGTCTGGCTACACCTTC. This translates into CASSPNLGKGSGYTF.